The 16 T cell receptor beta chains presented below share a single source sample, sequenced in a study of T cell responses to AZD1222 COVID-19 vaccine. Some clones are missing from TCRdb's copy, which holds only in-frame ones; the method was immunoSEQ multiplex PCR. The repertoire has 150,000 or so clones, roughly 90% of them found once; the top ten carry 1.4% to 1.5%. The specimen was peripheral blood, collected on day 0 of AZD1222 vaccination. Receptors were obtained from an adult in good health.

Details on this clone: Because the CDR3's place on the DNA is in doubt, the DNA is left out and the CDR3 is given as listed by TCRdb. CDR3 residues: CASSTSTATYEQYF. The V and J genes are TRBV27 and TRBJ2-7; the table gives TRBD1 as D, unverified against the DNA. With termini counted, the CDR3 has 14 amino acids. The V gene's germline CDR1 is MNHEY and CDR2 SMNVEV (reference sequence).

This clone was seen a few times. The CDR3 sequence is CASSIWGTSNTEAFF. Written as DNA, the CDR3 is TGTGCCAGTAGTATTTGGGGAACGTCGAACACTGAAGCTTTCTTT. V and J are TRBV19 and TRBJ1-1; no clear D. V lost 3 bases to trimming and J lost 1 base, with 12 bases between them. Per the germline V gene, CDR1 is LNHDA and CDR2 is SQIVND (reference sequence). This CDR3 has 15 amino acids.

This clone was detected once. The chain recombines TRBV9 with TRBJ1-1; the match to TRBD1 covers 7 bases. Germline CDR1 is SGDLS and CDR2 is YYNGEE. The CDR3 has 15 amino acids. V was clipped by 0 bases and J by 2 bases; unmatched bases: 4. The CDR3 DNA reads as TGTGCCAGCAGCGTAGCGACAGGGATAAACACTGAAGCTTTCTTT. Residues: CASSVATGINTEAFF.

The table lists this clone with a few counts. The genes are TRBV11-2 and TRBJ2-1, with TRBD2 identical over 11 bases. Germline-derived CDR1 and CDR2 are SGHAT and FQNNGV. This CDR3 contains 18 residues. The junction had 15 bases not matched to a gene; V was cut back by 2 bases and J by 9 bases. This CDR3 reads CASSLLALAGGWGGEQFF. DNA for the CDR3: TGTGCCAGCAGCTTATTGGCCCTAGCGGGAGGATGGGGCGGTGAGCAGTTCTTC. The complete variable domain, with remaining parts taken from reference TRBV11-2 and TRBJ2-1, reads EAGVAQSPRYKIIEKRQSVAFWCNPISGHATLYWYQQILGQGPKLLIQFQNNGVVDDSQLPKDRFSAERLKGVDSTLKIQPAKLEDSAVYLCASSLLALAGGWGGEQFFGPGTRLTVL.

CDR3 region: CAISQTSGADSTDTQYF. In nucleotides, the CDR3 is TGTGCCATCAGTCAGACTAGCGGAGCCGATAGCACAGATACGCAGTATTTT. The genes are TRBV10-3 and TRBJ2-3; 9 bases fit TRBD2. Losses at the gene ends were 5 bases for V and 0 bases for J; bases not matched to a gene: 9. Germline V gene sequence: CDR1 ENHRY, CDR2 SYGVKD. There are 17 residues in the CDR3.

The chain recombines TRBV19 with TRBJ1-1; D not certain. This CDR3 has 14 residues. The V end lost 9 bases, the J end lost 1 base, and 15 bases lay between the germline ends. Germline V gene lookup returns CDR1 LNHDA and CDR2 SQIVND (reference sequence). CDR3 nucleotide sequence: TGTGCCAGCAATACACTTACCCCGAACACTGAAGCTTTCTTT. This gives the protein CASNTLTPNTEAFF. Based on the CDR3 plus reference TRBV19 and TRBJ1-1, the full variable domain is DGGITQSPKYLFRKEGQNVTLSCEQNLNHDAMYWYRQDPGQGLRLIYYSQIVNDFQKGDIAEGYSVSREKKESFPLTVTSAQKNPTAFYLCASNTLTPNTEAFFGQGTRLTVV.

A single count supports this clone. The chain joins TRBV4-3 to TRBJ2-6; D is unclear. V was clipped by 0 bases and J by 4 bases, with 13 bases between them. The CDR3 totals 17 residues. From germline, CDR1 is LGHNA and CDR2 YSLEER. Here the CDR3 DNA reads TGCGCCAGCAGCCAAGATATATCCGGTTCCGGGGCCAACGTCCTGACTTTC. This encodes CASSQDISGSGANVLTF.

This chain uses TRBV7-2 with TRBJ1-2; D perhaps matches TRBD1 (5 bases). The CDR3 has 16 residues. Per germline, CDR1 SGHTA and CDR2 FQGNSA. V gave up 5 bases and J gave up 1 base, with 17 bases separating them. Here the CDR3 reads CASSETGTAVNYGYTF. As DNA, the CDR3 is TGTGCCAGCAGCGAGACCGGGACCGCTGTTAACTATGGCTACACCTTC.

The V call is TRBV25-1, the J call TRBJ1-2; 7 bases are shared with TRBD1. Germline lookup yields CDR1 MGHDK and CDR2 SYGVNS. The CDR3 consists of 16 residues. V was pared by 0 bases and J by 3 bases, with 7 bases of the junction left unmatched. CDR3 bases: TGTGCCAGCAGTGAATATTCTCGAGGGGGCGACTATGGCTACACCTTC. Translated, it gives CASSEYSRGGDYGYTF.

This chain links TRBV18 with TRBJ1-3; 9 nucleotides agree with TRBD1. V gave up 4 bases and J gave up 2 bases; unmatched junction bases: 6. The CDR3 has 16 residues. Looked up from germline, CDR1 is KGHSH and CDR2 is LQKENI. Here the CDR3 DNA reads TGTGCCAGCTCACTCGGACAGGGGAAGGCTGGAAACACCATATATTTT. This codes for CASSLGQGKAGNTIYF. Using reference TRBV18 and TRBJ1-3 for the parts outside the CDR3, the full variable domain is NAGVMQNPRHLVRRRGQEARLRCSPMKGHSHVYWYRQLPEEGLKFMVYLQKENIIDESGMPKERFSAEFPKEGPSILRIQQVVRGDSAAYFCASSLGQGKAGNTIYFGEGSWLTVV.

This clone was found once. The chain couples TRBV9 to TRBJ2-1; D possibly corresponds to TRBD1 (6 bases). Germline lookup yields CDR1 SGDLS and CDR2 YYNGEE. The CDR3 sequence is 15 residues long. V lost 3 bases and J lost 4, with 14 bases in between. The chain's CDR3 is CASSAEGVTYNEQFF. As DNA, the CDR3 is TGTGCCAGCAGCGCCGAGGGGGTAACTTACAATGAGCAGTTCTTC.

The rearrangement uses TRBV3-1 (or the pseudogene TRBV3-2) and TRBJ2-5, with D possibly TRBD1 on 6 matching bases. Deletions cut 7 bases from V and 5 bases from J, with 20 bases between. The CDR3 consists of 15 residues. Germline-derived CDR1 and CDR2 are LGHDT and YNNKEL (reference sequence). The CDR3 loop is CASTTNDRRGETQYF. The CDR3 coding sequence is TGTGCCAGCACCACAAATGACCGAAGGGGGGAGACCCAGTACTTC.

This chain joins TRBV7-9 and TRBJ2-2; 7 bases fit TRBD1. V shed 5 bases, J shed 1 base, and the junction held 7 bases outside the gene matches. Germline loops: CDR1 SEHNR, CDR2 FQNEAQ (reference sequence). The CDR3 has 16 amino acids. The CDR3: CASSRVGTENTGELFF. The CDR3 DNA sequence: TGTGCCAGCAGCCGCGTAGGGACAGAGAACACCGGGGAGCTGTTTTTT.

CDR3 sequence (DNA): TGTGCCTGGAGTACTGCAGTCTATGAAGCTTTCTTT. Translated, it gives CAWSTAVYEAFF. The chain carries TRBV30 and TRBJ1-1, with D uncertain. In germline, CDR1 is GTSNPN, CDR2 SVGIG (reference sequence). Trimming cost V 2 bases and J 7 bases, with 11 bases left between them. This CDR3 contains 12 residues.

The V and J genes are TRBV7-2 and TRBJ2-5; D gene unclear. Germline V gene sequence: CDR1 SGHTA, CDR2 FQGNSA. V dropped 2 bases and J dropped 2 bases, with 9 bases sitting between them. The CDR3 extends over 14 amino acids. CDR3 DNA: TGTGCCAGCAGCTTACCAGCTGATCAAGAGACCCAGTACTTC. This translates into CASSLPADQETQYF.

V is TRBV30 and J is TRBJ2-2; D gene ambiguous. V was clipped by 2 bases and J by 5 bases, with 12 bases between them. The CDR3 has 14 residues. Germline V gene data show CDR1 as GTSNPN and CDR2 as SVGIG (reference sequence). CDR3 sequence reads: CAWSTRTVTGELFF. CDR3 nucleotides: TGTGCCTGGAGTACCCGGACGGTGACCGGGGAGCTGTTTTTT.